This T cell receptor beta chain was recovered during a study of long-term antiretroviral therapy in people with HIV. Assay version v3.0 of immunoSEQ was used, and it was run at survey level. Data came from immunoSEQ multiplex PCR; TCRdb stores just in-frame clones and leaves some out. The sample holds about 22,000 clones, roughly 85% seen once. This CDR3 is 15 amino acids long. The V end was cut by 4 bases, the J end by 6 bases, with 20 bases between. CDR1 is SGHRS and CDR2 is YFSETQ in the germline V gene. The source is a woman in her thirties or forties with HIV. The gene calls are TRBV5-1 and TRBJ2-7, with D possibly TRBD1 on 6 matching bases. The source was unsorted PBMCs, collected 1.2 years after starting antiretroviral therapy. CDR3 protein: CASSRDKMEGGEQYF. The CDR3 DNA reads as TGCGCCAGCAGCCGCGACAAAATGGAAGGGGGCGAGCAGTACTTC.